The source of this T cell receptor beta chain is a study of T cells in Graves' hyperthyroidism and ophthalmopathy. Amplification yielded TCR beta CDR3 regions, with RNA transcripts as the source. HTBI primers were used for first-round RT-PCR of the TCR CDR3. TCRdb called the multiplex PCR reads again in MiXCR, with one record for every CDR3 protein. The table lists fewer than 500,000 distinct CDR3 sequences, around 15% of them singletons. Researchers barred patients who had uncontrolled infection, other autoimmune disease, pregnancy or lactation. This clonotype was picked up many times. The sample consisted of blood. The TCR sequence derives from a man younger than 30 with Graves' ophthalmopathy.

CDR3 in DNA: TGTGCCAGCAGCTCCCGGGGCCCCAATGAGCAGTTCTTC. It is translated as CASSSRGPNEQFF. The rearrangement joins TRBV13 to TRBJ2-1; D possibly matches TRBD1 or TRBD2 (5 bases each). The CDR3 has 13 amino acids. Germline V gene data show CDR1 as PRHDT and CDR2 as FYEKMQ (reference sequence). Trimming removed 4 bases from V and 6 bases from J, with 10 bases in between.